This T cell receptor (beta chain) stems from a study of T cell responses to AZD1222 COVID-19 vaccine. From germline, CDR1 is SQVTM and CDR2 ANQGSEA. The CDR3 is 11 residues long. V lost 3 bases to trimming and J lost 7 bases, with 7 bases between them. As concerns this clone: As yet, its antigen is unknown.

Second doses at about 4 or about 12 weeks were pooled. Findings and caveats of the study: Seropositivity was recorded at baseline in only a handful of AZD1222 recipients.

TCRdb keeps only in-frame clones here, not all; method: immunoSEQ multiplex PCR. The table records roughly 48,000 clones, around nine tenths of them present only once. The V and J genes are TRBV29-1 and TRBJ2-4, with a possible D match to TRBD1 (5 bases). This sequence originates from an adult who received the AZD1222 COVID-19 vaccine. Sequencing was performed on peripheral blood, taken 28 days after the second AZD1222 dose. CDR3 bases: TGCAGCGTTGAGGCAGGGAACATTCAGTACTTC. This sequence encodes CSVEAGNIQYF.